The 2 T cell receptor beta chains presented below share a single source sample, sequenced in a study of radiation and T cells in renal cell carcinoma. Stated time point: blood 4 weeks post-SBRT, at nephrectomy. Treatment here: 15 Gy SBRT to primary tumor, nephrectomy 4 weeks later. Produced via immunoSEQ multiplex PCR; TCRdb's table is partial and in-frame only. The table includes about 83,000 clones, around four fifths detected once. The input for sequencing was blood, taken from a patient whose treatment included radiotherapy and nephrectomy. The receptors come from a woman in her sixties or seventies with renal cell carcinoma.

This clone was counted a few times. The rearrangement joins TRBV9 to TRBJ2-2; D call uncertain. This CDR3 is 13 amino acids long. V lost 4 bases, J lost 5 bases, and 9 bases lay in between. The germline V gene encodes CDR1 SGDLS and CDR2 YYNGEE. The CDR3 coding sequence is TGTGCCAGCAGCCTCCGGCAGACCGGGGAGCTGTTTTTT. This sequence encodes CASSLRQTGELFF.

V usage is TRBV6-5 and J usage is TRBJ1-3; the D is unclear. This CDR3 contains 13 residues. The V gene lost 0 bases and the J gene lost 4 bases, with 4 bases spanning the gap. Germline CDR1 and CDR2: MNHEY and SVGAGI. CDR3 nucleotides: TGTGCCAGCAGTTACTCCCCCGGAAACACCATATATTTT. This codes for CASSYSPGNTIYF.